Below are 13 T cell receptor beta chains sequenced from a single sample in a study of blood T cell repertoires in COVID-19. Only in-frame clones appear in the TCRdb table, and some are missing; sequencing was by immunoSEQ multiplex PCR. The sample holds some 70,000 clones, around nine tenths seen once. The sample was peripheral blood. All receptors derive from a man in his forties with COVID-19, enrolled during active disease.

This sequence joins TRBV29-1 and TRBJ2-5; TRBD1 agrees at 8 bases. The junction had 5 bases not matched to a gene; V was cut back by 7 bases and J by 1 base. Germline V gene data show CDR1 as SQVTM and CDR2 as ANQGSEA. CDR3 size: 13 residues. The DNA of the CDR3 is TGCAGCGGGAACGACAGGGGCCAAGAGACCCAGTACTTC. The encoded protein is CSGNDRGQETQYF.

The V call is TRBV27, the J call TRBJ1-1, with D unclear. The germline V gene has CDR1 MNHEY and CDR2 SMNVEV (reference sequence). The V and J ends lost 8 bases and 4 bases respectively, with 8 bases between them. The CDR3 is 11 residues long. This CDR3 reads CASGGFTEAFF. CDR3 bases: TGTGCCAGCGGCGGTTTCACTGAAGCTTTCTTT.

The chain recombines TRBV9 with TRBJ2-1, with TRBD1 identical over 10 bases. Trimming at V came to 5 bases and at J to 7 bases, leaving 9 bases not matched to a gene. Looked up from germline, CDR1 is SGDLS and CDR2 is YYNGEE. The CDR3 sequence is 15 residues long. The CDR3 coding sequence is TGTGCCAGCAGTTCCAGAGGGACAGGGGTAAATGAGCAGTTCTTC. It yields the protein CASSSRGTGVNEQFF.

CDR3 in amino acids: CASSYSRDTRTDTQYF. CDR3 DNA: TGTGCCAGCAGTTACTCTCGGGACACCCGGACAGATACGCAGTATTTT. The chain couples TRBV6-5 to TRBJ2-3; maybe TRBD1 (6 bases). The CDR3 has 16 residues. CDR1 and CDR2 (germline): MNHEY, SVGAGI. The V gene lost 0 bases and the J gene lost 3 bases, with 13 bases spanning the gap.

The chain uses TRBV25-1 and TRBJ1-3, with no clear D. The CDR3 contains 13 residues. CDR1 MGHDK and CDR2 SYGVNS come from the germline V gene. Trimming shortened V by 6 bases and J by 5 bases, and 11 bases separated the two germline ends. The CDR3 loop reads CASRGGGRNTIYF. CDR3 nucleotides: TGTGCCAGCAGAGGCGGTGGTAGAAACACCATATATTTT.

The chain has TRBV4-2 and TRBJ1-5, with TRBD1 as a possible D gene (5 bases). Deletions cut 1 base from V and 5 bases from J, with 15 bases between. Germline V gene data show CDR1 as LGHNA and CDR2 as YNFKEQ. The CDR3 covers 16 residues. CDR3 in amino acids: CASSQAGTGGYQPQHF. DNA of the CDR3: TGTGCCAGCAGCCAAGCGGGAACAGGAGGGTATCAGCCCCAGCATTTT.

J is TRBJ2-7 and V is TRBV7-2, with 9 positions matching TRBD2. J was trimmed by 6 bases and V by 1 base; bases with no gene match: 7. This CDR3 spans 15 amino acids. Looked up from germline, CDR1 is SGHTA and CDR2 is FQGNSA. The CDR3 reads CASSLGGLASTEQYF. For the CDR3, the DNA is TGTGCCAGCAGCTTAGGAGGACTAGCGTCCACCGAGCAGTACTTC.

CDR3 nucleotides: TGTGCCAGCAGAAAGAGCGGGGGGGCGTACGAGCAGTACTTC. This codes for CASRKSGGAYEQYF. The chain links TRBV3-1 (or the pseudogene TRBV3-2) to TRBJ2-7; 10 nucleotides line up with TRBD2. With 6 bases clipped from V and 4 bases from J, the junction kept 6 bases outside the gene matches. This CDR3 spans 14 amino acids. Germline CDR1 is LGHDT and CDR2 is YNNKEL (reference sequence).

The rearrangement uses TRBV3-1 (or the pseudogene TRBV3-2) and TRBJ2-5; 9 bases are a match to TRBD2. V shed 4 bases, J shed 5 bases, and the junction held 5 bases outside the gene matches. Germline V CDR1 and CDR2: LGHDT, YNNKEL (reference sequence). CDR3 length: 14 residues. CDR3 residues: CASSRSGGLETQYF. CDR3 bases: TGTGCCAGCAGCCGGAGCGGGGGGTTGGAGACCCAGTACTTC.

The chain is built from TRBV28 and TRBJ1-1, with a possible D match to TRBD1 (5 bases). Germline-derived CDR1 and CDR2 are MDHEN and SYDVKM. The germline V and J ends were trimmed by 6 bases and 9 bases, with 14 bases remaining between them. This CDR3 is built from 12 residues. The CDR3 bases are TGTGCCAGCAGCCCAGGGTCTGTGAAAGCTTTCTTT. Encoded protein: CASSPGSVKAFF.

CDR3 nucleotide sequence: TGTGCCAGTAGCGAGGGACAGGGCTCCTACGAGCAGTACTTC. Translation gives CASSEGQGSYEQYF. V usage is TRBV19 and J usage is TRBJ2-7, with 9 bases fitting TRBD1. This CDR3 region has 14 residues. Germline CDR1 LNHDA, CDR2 SQIVND (reference sequence). V trimming: 6 bases; J trimming: 0 bases; junction bases outside the gene matches: 3.

The chain carries TRBV2 and TRBJ1-6; 8 nucleotides match TRBD1. The CDR3 covers 14 residues. Germline V CDR1 and CDR2: SNHLY, FYNNEI. V lost 6 bases to trimming and J lost 10 bases; unmatched junction nucleotides: 8. The CDR3 DNA sequence: TGTGCCAGCAGGGAGGGGACAGGTGGATCACCCCTCCACTTT. Residues: CASREGTGGSPLHF.

This chain uses TRBV5-1 with TRBJ1-1, with D maybe TRBD1 (5 bases). The CDR3 is 14 amino acids. Deletions cut 4 bases from V and 2 bases from J, with 12 bases between. Germline V lookup: CDR1 SGHRS, CDR2 YFSETQ. This chain's CDR3 is CASSLDRFNTEAFF. The CDR3 DNA reads TGCGCCAGCAGCCTCGACAGATTTAACACTGAAGCTTTCTTT.